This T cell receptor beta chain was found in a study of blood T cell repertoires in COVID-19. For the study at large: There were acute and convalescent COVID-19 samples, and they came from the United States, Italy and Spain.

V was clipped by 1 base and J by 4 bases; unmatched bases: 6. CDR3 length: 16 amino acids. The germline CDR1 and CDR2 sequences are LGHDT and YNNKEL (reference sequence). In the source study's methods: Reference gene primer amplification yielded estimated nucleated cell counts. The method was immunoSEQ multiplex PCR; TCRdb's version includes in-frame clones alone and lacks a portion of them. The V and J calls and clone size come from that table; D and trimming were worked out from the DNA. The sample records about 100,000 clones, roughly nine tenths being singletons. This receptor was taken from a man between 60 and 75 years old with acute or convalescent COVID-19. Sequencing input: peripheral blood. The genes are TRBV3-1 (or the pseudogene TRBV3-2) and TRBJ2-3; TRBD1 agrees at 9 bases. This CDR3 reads CASSQGPGQGSDTQYF. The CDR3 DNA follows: TGTGCCAGCAGCCAAGGGCCGGGACAGGGATCAGATACGCAGTATTTT.